The 14 T cell receptor beta chains listed next were all sequenced from one sample in a study of CD8+ T cells in alopecia areata. Investigators isolated RNA and reverse transcribed it into cDNA to act as the sequencing template. Assay used: immunoSEQ multiplex PCR; TCRdb lists only in-frame clones, some missing. The sample has some 130,000 clones; approximately 53% are singletons. Treatment of the sample: oral pan-JAK inhibitor, 5-10 mg twice daily. Sequences were derived from CD4+ T cells sorted from blood, sampled at week 4, from a patient treated with tofacitinib. These receptors were collected from a human donor with alopecia areata.

This chain joins TRBV5-1 and TRBJ1-2; no clear D. V gave up 4 bases and J gave up 4 bases, with 17 bases separating them. Germline assignment: CDR1 SGHRS and CDR2 YFSETQ. The length of the CDR3 is 15 residues. CDR3 protein: CASSPGPNEIYGYTF. The CDR3 DNA reads as TGCGCCAGCAGCCCAGGACCGAACGAAATCTATGGCTACACCTTC.

The chain employs TRBV30 and TRBJ2-2, with TRBD1 matching 7 bases. In germline, CDR1 is GTSNPN, CDR2 SVGIG (reference sequence). V was pared by 2 bases and J by 6 bases, with 18 bases of the junction left unmatched. The CDR3 is 18 residues long. The CDR3 nucleotides read TGTGCCTGGAGTTGGGCTAGGACAGGCTTAGGTTGGGCCGGGGAGCTGTTTTTT. The encoded protein is CAWSWARTGLGWAGELFF.

The chain couples TRBV14 to TRBJ1-2; tentative D call: TRBD1 (5 bases). From germline, CDR1 is SGHDN and CDR2 FVKESK. The CDR3 runs to 16 residues. V lost 2 bases, J lost 4 bases, and 17 bases lay in between. This CDR3 reads CASSQSSGLPVYGYTF. CDR3 DNA sequence: TGTGCCAGCAGCCAATCTTCAGGGTTGCCCGTCTATGGCTACACCTTC.

The chain carries TRBV25-1 and TRBJ2-6; D is uncertain. Germline V CDR1 and CDR2: MGHDK, SYGVNS. The CDR3 consists of 16 residues. Trimming left V 7 bases short and J 1 base short, with 14 bases between. CDR3 sequence: CASTDGRRSGANVLTF. The CDR3 bases are TGTGCCAGCACCGACGGACGGCGTTCTGGGGCCAACGTCCTGACTTTC.

This chain links TRBV7-3 with TRBJ2-5; D possibly matches TRBD1 or TRBD2 (6 bases each). CDR3 size: 15 residues. Between the trimmed V and J ends, which lost 3 bases and 1 base, there was a span of 12 bases. The V gene's germline CDR1 is SGHTA and CDR2 FQGTGA. The CDR3 loop is CASSFSGARQETQYF. CDR3 nucleotide sequence: TGTGCCAGCAGCTTCTCGGGGGCACGCCAAGAGACCCAGTACTTC.

This clone was seen only a few times. The chain combines TRBV29-1 with TRBJ1-5, with D uncertain. The length of the CDR3 is 12 residues. Germline CDR1 and CDR2: SQVTM and ANQGSEA. V was cut by 6 bases and J by 6 bases, with 12 bases left in between. The CDR3 region has the DNA TGCAGCGTCCGTAATGTTACTCAGCCCCAGCATTTT. Protein: CSVRNVTQPQHF. Complete variable domain (other parts from reference TRBV29-1 and TRBJ1-5): SAVISQKPSRDICQRGTSLTIQCQVDSQVTMMFWYRQQPGQSLTLIATANQGSEATYESGFVIDKFPISRPNLTFSTLTVSNMSPEDSSIYLCSVRNVTQPQHFGDGTRLSIL.

The chain employs TRBV5-1 and TRBJ1-2; tentative D call: TRBD1 (5 bases). The CDR3 consists of 13 residues. V dropped 1 base and J dropped 3 bases, with 7 bases sitting between them. CDR1 and CDR2 from the germline V gene are SGHRS and YFSETQ. In DNA form, the CDR3 reads TGCGCCAGCAGCTTGTCACAGGACTATGGCTACACCTTC. Amino acids: CASSLSQDYGYTF. Looking up the rest from reference TRBV5-1 and TRBJ1-2 gives the full variable domain: KAGVTQTPRYLIKTRGQQVTLSCSPISGHRSVSWYQQTPGQGLQFLFEYFSETQRNKGNFPGRFSGRQFSNSRSEMNVSTLELGDSALYLCASSLSQDYGYTFGSGTRLTVV.

The V and J genes are TRBV23-1 and TRBJ1-2; D remains ambiguous. TRBV23-1 is given ORF status, its function remaining uncertain. This CDR3 is built from 14 residues. The V end was cut by 1 base, the J end by 4 bases, with 10 bases between. CDR3 sequence reads: CASSQFRSFYGYTF. CDR3 DNA sequence: TGCGCCAGCAGTCAATTCAGGTCTTTCTATGGCTACACCTTC.

The chain has TRBV14 and TRBJ2-3; 10 bases are shared with TRBD2. V lost 2 bases, J lost 4 bases, and 3 bases stayed unmatched. Per germline, CDR1 SGHDN and CDR2 FVKESK. This CDR3 contains 15 residues. The CDR3 spells CASSQLAGVSDTQYF. The CDR3 DNA sequence: TGTGCCAGCAGCCAACTAGCGGGAGTATCAGATACGCAGTATTTT.

V gene TRBV9 combines with J gene TRBJ1-3, with D possibly TRBD1 on 5 matching bases. CDR3 length equals 15 residues. Trimming pared 3 bases from V and 4 bases from J, leaving 14 bases between. Germline-derived CDR1 and CDR2 are SGDLS and YYNGEE. The CDR3 sequence is CASSAFGASGNTIYF. DNA of the CDR3: TGTGCCAGCAGCGCCTTTGGGGCTTCCGGAAACACCATATATTTT.

The gene calls are TRBV25-1 and TRBJ1-1; perhaps TRBD1 as D (6 bases). The CDR3 contains 15 residues. Trimming removed 3 bases at V and 8 bases at J, with 19 bases between. Germline assignment: CDR1 MGHDK and CDR2 SYGVNS. The CDR3 DNA sequence: TGTGCCAGCAGTGATATGATGGGGGCGACTTCGGAAGCTTTCTTT. It codes for CASSDMMGATSEAFF.

This chain connects TRBV7-8 to TRBJ2-3; 10 bases align to TRBD2. Trimming took 4 bases from V and 8 from J; bases not matched to a gene: 9. Germline V CDR1 and CDR2: SGHVS, FQNEAQ. The CDR3 has 15 residues. CDR3 sequence (DNA): TGTGCCAGCAGCTCGTCTAGCGGGAGTTCTGTTACGCAGTATTTT. Translated, it gives CASSSSSGSSVTQYF. Filled out from reference TRBV7-8 and TRBJ2-3, the complete variable domain reads GAGVSQSPRYKVAKRGQDVALRCDPISGHVSLFWYQQALGQGPEFLTYFQNEAQLDKSGLPSDRFFAERPEGSVSTLKIQRTQQEDSAVYLCASSSSSGSSVTQYFGPGTRLTVL.

V and J are TRBV7-6 and TRBJ1-2; 8 bases are a match to TRBD1. Germline trimming cut 5 bases from V and 8 bases from J; bases unmatched to any gene: 10. CDR1 is SGHVS and CDR2 is FNYEAQ in the germline V gene. This CDR3 has 14 residues. Written as DNA, the CDR3 is TGTGCCAGCAGCGCATGGAGGGGACAGGACGGCTACACCTTC. It is translated as CASSAWRGQDGYTF.

This clone was seen a few times. The chain carries TRBV4-1 and TRBJ2-5; D possibly corresponds to TRBD1 (6 bases). Trimming stripped 3 bases from V and 6 bases from J, with 14 bases between. Germline V gives CDR1 MGHRA, CDR2 YSYEKL. The CDR3 is 14 amino acids. CDR3 DNA sequence: TGCGCCAGCAGCCAGGCAGGACAGCCGAAGACCCAGTACTTC. This codes for CASSQAGQPKTQYF.